This T cell receptor (beta chain) was captured in a study of shared clonotypes between healthy human individuals. Study-wide points: Generation probabilities were higher for clonotypes shared across all four sorted-subset donors than for unshared ones. Naive subsets tended to show greater estimated richness than memory subsets. In a handful of donors, about 5% of naive CD4 clonotypes appeared in common.

Cells designated naive CD8 were CD45RO-negative and were positively selected for CCR7, with terminally differentiated effector memory CD45RA+ cells excluded. Germline V lookup: CDR1 MDHEN, CDR2 SYDVKM. Trimming shortened V by 6 bases and J by 1 base, and 12 bases separated the two germline ends. This CDR3 contains 14 residues. On this clone: Its matching antigen is unknown. Within the sample, other DNA sequences also encode this same CDR3.

This table comes from immunoSEQ multiplex PCR, and its TCRdb copy is limited to in-frame clones, with some not included. This table holds some 2.1 million clones, approximately 95% found once. What was sequenced was naive CD8+ T cells sorted from blood. V gene TRBV28 combines with J gene TRBJ1-1, with no clear D. The receptor's source is a man aged 18 to 29 in good health. CDR3 sequence reads: CASSLTGGNTEAFF. The CDR3 DNA reads TGTGCCAGCAGCCTAACGGGAGGGAACACTGAAGCTTTCTTT. The full variable domain, in which reference TRBV28 and TRBJ1-1 provide the parts outside the CDR3, is DVKVTQSSRYLVKRTGEKVFLECVQDMDHENMFWYRQDPGLGLRLIYFSYDVKMKEKGDIPEGYSVSREKKERFSLILESASTNQTSMYLCASSLTGGNTEAFFGQGTRLTVV.